Below are 9 T cell receptor beta chains sequenced from a single sample in a study of cytomegalovirus exposure and HLA in healthy donors. The PCR had 60 Vbeta and 13 Jbeta primers. Sequencing used immunoSEQ multiplex PCR; TCRdb keeps in-frame clones, though not all of them. The sample table sets out roughly 120,000 clones. Source material: PBMCs. These receptors all come from a man between 18 and 35 years old in good health and CMV-seronegative.

The rearrangement links TRBV5-1 to TRBJ2-2; no definite D call. Germline CDR1 reads SGHRS; CDR2 reads YFSETQ. The ends were cut back, 2 bases at V and 0 bases at J, with 8 bases in the middle. CDR3 length: 15 residues. The CDR3 loop is CASSLVQTNTGELFF. CDR3 sequence (DNA): TGCGCCAGCAGCTTAGTACAGACGAACACCGGGGAGCTGTTTTTT.

The chain has TRBV9 and TRBJ2-7; 10 nucleotides line up with TRBD2. V dropped 3 bases and J dropped 3; count of bases not matched to a gene: 9. Looked up from germline, CDR1 is SGDLS and CDR2 is YYNGEE. This CDR3 is 16 amino acids long. CDR3 sequence (DNA): TGTGCCAGCAGCGCGGCCTCGACTAGCGGGTACTACGAGCAGTACTTC. Amino acids: CASSAASTSGYYEQYF. The complete variable domain, with remaining parts taken from reference TRBV9 and TRBJ2-7, reads DSGVTQTPKHLITATGQRVTLRCSPRSGDLSVYWYQQSLDQGLQFLIQYYNGEERAKGNILERFSAQQFPDLHSELNLSSLELGDSALYFCASSAASTSGYYEQYFGPGTRLTVT.

The chain recombines TRBV6-6 with TRBJ2-7, with 7 bases lining up with TRBD1. The CDR3 covers 12 residues. Germline trimming cut 7 bases from V and 6 bases from J; bases unmatched to any gene: 6. The germline V gene has CDR1 MNHNY and CDR2 SVGAGI (reference sequence). The CDR3 coding sequence is TGTGCCAGCACGACAGGGTCCCTCGAGCAGTACTTC. Protein: CASTTGSLEQYF.

The V gene is TRBV5-1, the J gene TRBJ2-7; perhaps TRBD2 as D (5 bases). The CDR3 runs 13 residues. The germline V gene has CDR1 SGHRS and CDR2 YFSETQ. Trimming pared 7 bases from V and 0 bases from J, leaving 11 bases between. CDR3 nucleotides: TGCGCCAGCGAGGGCCCCAGCTCCTACGAGCAGTACTTC. It yields the protein CASEGPSSYEQYF.

The J gene is TRBJ1-2, the V gene TRBV4-1; 7 bases agree with TRBD1. V was clipped by 2 bases and J by 4 bases; unmatched bases: 7. The CDR3 loop spans 15 amino acids. Germline V gene sequence: CDR1 MGHRA, CDR2 YSYEKL. CDR3 amino acids: CASSQSGTVLYGYTF. For the CDR3, the DNA is TGCGCCAGCAGCCAATCCGGGACAGTCCTCTATGGCTACACCTTC.

V and J are TRBV18 and TRBJ1-5; D gene unclear. This CDR3 is 13 amino acids long. Per germline, CDR1 KGHSH and CDR2 LQKENI. V lost 2 bases, J lost 4 bases, and 6 bases lay in between. Here the CDR3 DNA reads TGTGCCAGCTCACCAGGAGAGAATCAGCCCCAGCATTTT. Protein sequence: CASSPGENQPQHF. Looking up the rest from reference TRBV18 and TRBJ1-5 gives the full variable domain: NAGVMQNPRHLVRRRGQEARLRCSPMKGHSHVYWYRQLPEEGLKFMVYLQKENIIDESGMPKERFSAEFPKEGPSILRIQQVVRGDSAAYFCASSPGENQPQHFGDGTRLSIL.

J is TRBJ2-7 and V is TRBV28, with 9 positions matching TRBD1. Trimming took 6 bases from V and 3 from J; bases not matched to a gene: 6. The germline CDR1 and CDR2 sequences are MDHEN and SYDVKM. CDR3 length equals 14 residues. CDR3 region: CASSRQGGVYEQYF. The CDR3 nucleotides read TGTGCCAGCAGCCGACAGGGGGGGGTCTACGAGCAGTACTTC.

The chain recombines TRBV28 with TRBJ2-7; TRBD2 might be the D (5 bases). CDR1 and CDR2 from the germline V gene are MDHEN and SYDVKM. V was trimmed by 11 bases and J by 1 base, leaving 15 bases between them. The CDR3 spans 13 residues. DNA of the CDR3: TGTGCCGGCCGCTGGAGCGGTTCCTACGAGCAGTACTTC. This gives the protein CAGRWSGSYEQYF.

The rearrangement joins TRBV9 to TRBJ2-3; TRBD2 might be the D (6 bases). The CDR3 is 14 amino acids. Trimming took 1 base from V and 4 from J, leaving 10 bases between them. The germline V gene has CDR1 SGDLS and CDR2 YYNGEE. CDR3 DNA: TGTGCCAGCAGCGTATATGGGACTCCAGATACGCAGTATTTT. Encoded protein: CASSVYGTPDTQYF.